This entry is about one TCR beta chain. As yet, its antigen is unknown. The data stem from a study of cytomegalovirus exposure and HLA in healthy donors. PCR primers comprised 60 Vbeta and 13 Jbeta primers. Clones were sequenced by immunoSEQ multiplex PCR, and TCRdb holds only the in-frame ones, with some missing. The sample has around 120,000 clones, about 82% seen once. Study-level findings and limits: There were some public TCRs occurring in many donors, but most TCR sequences were rare.

Trimming took 4 bases from V and 5 from J, leaving 21 bases between them. Germline values: CDR1 GTSNPN, CDR2 SVGIG (reference sequence). The CDR3 is 17 residues long. The receptor was derived from a boy under 18 in good health and CMV-seronegative. Sequencing was performed on PBMCs. The chain joins TRBV30 to TRBJ2-6; possible D gene TRBD1, 6 bases. Here the CDR3 reads CAWTPRAGAPWANVLTF. As DNA, the CDR3 is TGTGCCTGGACCCCTCGGGCAGGGGCCCCGTGGGCCAACGTCCTGACTTTC.